This T cell receptor (beta chain) appears in the sequencing data of a study of blood T cell repertoires in COVID-19. Study in general: Donors in the United States, Italy and Spain gave samples during acute or convalescent COVID-19.

Researchers sorted participants into cohorts using their self-reported clinical history. Germline values: CDR1 MNHEY, CDR2 SVGAGI. V shed 1 base and J shed 7 bases, with 13 bases lying between them. CDR3 length equals 15 residues. Study processing details: Amplification from reference gene primers served as the basis for estimated nucleated cell counts. Some clones are missing from TCRdb's copy, which holds only in-frame ones; the method was immunoSEQ multiplex PCR. V and J calls and clone size follow that table, whereas D and trimming were derived from the DNA. The sample yields hundreds of thousands of clones, approximately 90% seen once.

The TCR originated in a man between 18 and 29 years old who had recovered from COVID-19. The rearrangement links TRBV6-5 to TRBJ2-2, with D possibly TRBD1 on 6 matching bases. The material sequenced was PBMCs or T cells enriched from blood (not recorded which). The CDR3 spells CASSYFRTGIGELFF. CDR3 nucleotide sequence: TGTGCCAGCAGTTACTTTCGTACAGGGATCGGGGAGCTGTTTTTT.